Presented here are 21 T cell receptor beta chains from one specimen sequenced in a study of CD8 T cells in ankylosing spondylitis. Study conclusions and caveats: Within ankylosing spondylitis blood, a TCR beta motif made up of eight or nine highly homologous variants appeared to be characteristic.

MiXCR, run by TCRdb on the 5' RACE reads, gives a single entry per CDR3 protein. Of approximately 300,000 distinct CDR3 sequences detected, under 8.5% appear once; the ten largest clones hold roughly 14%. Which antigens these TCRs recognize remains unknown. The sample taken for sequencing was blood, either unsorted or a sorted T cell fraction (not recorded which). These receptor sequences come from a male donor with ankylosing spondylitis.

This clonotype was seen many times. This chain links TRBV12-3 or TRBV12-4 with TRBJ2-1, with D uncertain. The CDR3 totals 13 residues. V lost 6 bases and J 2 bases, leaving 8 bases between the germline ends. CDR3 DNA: TGTGCCAGCAGAATAAGCCCCTACAATGAGCAGTTCTTC. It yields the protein CASRISPYNEQFF.

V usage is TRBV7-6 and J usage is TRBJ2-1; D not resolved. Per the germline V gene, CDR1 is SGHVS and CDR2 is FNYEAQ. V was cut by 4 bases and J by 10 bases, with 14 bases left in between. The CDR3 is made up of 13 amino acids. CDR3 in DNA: TGTGCCAGCAGCTACACAATTTCGGGCGAGCAGTTCTTC. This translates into CASSYTISGEQFF.

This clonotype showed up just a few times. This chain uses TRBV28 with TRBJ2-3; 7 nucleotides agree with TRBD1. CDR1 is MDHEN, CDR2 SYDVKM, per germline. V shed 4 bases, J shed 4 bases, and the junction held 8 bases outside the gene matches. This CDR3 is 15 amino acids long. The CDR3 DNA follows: TGTGCCAGCAGTTCCCCGGGACAGCGAGCAGATACGCAGTATTTT. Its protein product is CASSSPGQRADTQYF.

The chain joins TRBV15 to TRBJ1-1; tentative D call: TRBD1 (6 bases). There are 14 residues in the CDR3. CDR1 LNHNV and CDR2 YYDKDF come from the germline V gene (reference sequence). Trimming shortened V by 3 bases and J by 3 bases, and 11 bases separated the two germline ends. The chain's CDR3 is CATSRRGTDTEAFF. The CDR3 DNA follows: TGTGCCACCAGCAGGAGGGGGACTGACACTGAAGCTTTCTTT.

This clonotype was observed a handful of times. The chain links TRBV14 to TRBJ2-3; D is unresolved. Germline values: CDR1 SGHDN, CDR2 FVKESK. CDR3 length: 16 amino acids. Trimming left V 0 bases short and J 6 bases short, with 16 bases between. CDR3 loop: CASSQDGKAARDTQYF. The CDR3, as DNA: TGTGCCAGCAGCCAAGATGGGAAGGCAGCCCGGGATACGCAGTATTTT.

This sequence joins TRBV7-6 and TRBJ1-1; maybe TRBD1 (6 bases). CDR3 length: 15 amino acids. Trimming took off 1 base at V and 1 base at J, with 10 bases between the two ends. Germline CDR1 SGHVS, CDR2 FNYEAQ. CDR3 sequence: CASSLGWTENTEAFF. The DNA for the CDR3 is TGTGCCAGCAGCTTAGGCTGGACAGAGAACACTGAAGCTTTCTTT.

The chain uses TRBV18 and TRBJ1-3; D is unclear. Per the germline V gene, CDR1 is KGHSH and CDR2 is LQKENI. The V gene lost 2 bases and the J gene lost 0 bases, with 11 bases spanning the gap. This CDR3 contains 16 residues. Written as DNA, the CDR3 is TGTGCCAGCTCACCAACTGGGCGATACTCTGGAAACACCATATATTTT. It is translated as CASSPTGRYSGNTIYF.

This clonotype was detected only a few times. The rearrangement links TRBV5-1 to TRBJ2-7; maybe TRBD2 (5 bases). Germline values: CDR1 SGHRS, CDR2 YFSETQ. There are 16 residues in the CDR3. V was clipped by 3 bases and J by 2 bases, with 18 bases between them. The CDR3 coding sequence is TGCGCCAGCAGCTCGACCCCGCAGGACGGGGCCTACGAGCAGTACTTC. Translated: CASSSTPQDGAYEQYF. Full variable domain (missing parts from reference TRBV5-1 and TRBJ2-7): KAGVTQTPRYLIKTRGQQVTLSCSPISGHRSVSWYQQTPGQGLQFLFEYFSETQRNKGNFPGRFSGRQFSNSRSEMNVSTLELGDSALYLCASSSTPQDGAYEQYFGPGTRLTVT.

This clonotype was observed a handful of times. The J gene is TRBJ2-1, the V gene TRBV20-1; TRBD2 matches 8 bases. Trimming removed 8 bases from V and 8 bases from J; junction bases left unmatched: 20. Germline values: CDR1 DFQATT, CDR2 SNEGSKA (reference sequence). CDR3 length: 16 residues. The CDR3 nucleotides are TGCAGTACCCATGATCGGGGCGGGAGGCCCAGGGATGAGCAGTTCTTC. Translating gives CSTHDRGGRPRDEQFF.

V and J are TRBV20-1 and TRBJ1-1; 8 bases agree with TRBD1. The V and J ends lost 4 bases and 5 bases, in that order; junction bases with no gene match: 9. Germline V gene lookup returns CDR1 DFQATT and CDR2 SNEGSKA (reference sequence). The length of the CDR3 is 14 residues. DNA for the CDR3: TGCAGTGCTAATCCCCGGACAGGGAGGACTGAAGCTTTCTTT. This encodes CSANPRTGRTEAFF.

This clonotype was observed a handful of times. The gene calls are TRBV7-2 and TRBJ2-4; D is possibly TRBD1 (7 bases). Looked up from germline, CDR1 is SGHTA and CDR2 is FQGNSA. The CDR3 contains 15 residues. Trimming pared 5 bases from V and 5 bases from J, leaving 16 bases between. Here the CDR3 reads CASSPPGGSQNIQYF. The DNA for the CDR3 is TGTGCCAGCAGCCCGCCAGGGGGGAGCCAAAACATTCAGTACTTC.

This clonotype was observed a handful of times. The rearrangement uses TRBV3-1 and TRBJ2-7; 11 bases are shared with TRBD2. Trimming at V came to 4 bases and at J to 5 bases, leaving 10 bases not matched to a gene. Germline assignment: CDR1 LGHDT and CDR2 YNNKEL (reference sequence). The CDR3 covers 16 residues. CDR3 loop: CASSRFISGRANEQYF. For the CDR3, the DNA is TGTGCCAGCAGCCGCTTCATTAGCGGGAGGGCGAACGAGCAGTACTTC.

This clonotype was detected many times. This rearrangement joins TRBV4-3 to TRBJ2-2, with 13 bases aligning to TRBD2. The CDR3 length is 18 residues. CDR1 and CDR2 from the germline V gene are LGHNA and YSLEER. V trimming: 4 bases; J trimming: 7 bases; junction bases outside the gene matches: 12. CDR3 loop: CASSLKTSGRFFGGELFF. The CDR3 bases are TGCGCCAGCAGCCTTAAGACTAGCGGGAGGTTTTTCGGCGGGGAGCTGTTTTTT.

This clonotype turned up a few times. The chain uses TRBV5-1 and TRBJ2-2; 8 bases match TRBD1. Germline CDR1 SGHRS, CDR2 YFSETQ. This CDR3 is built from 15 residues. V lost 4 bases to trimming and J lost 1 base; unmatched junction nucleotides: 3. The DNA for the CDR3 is TGCGCCAGCAGCCGTGGACAGGGGAACACCGGGGAGCTGTTTTTT. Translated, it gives CASSRGQGNTGELFF.

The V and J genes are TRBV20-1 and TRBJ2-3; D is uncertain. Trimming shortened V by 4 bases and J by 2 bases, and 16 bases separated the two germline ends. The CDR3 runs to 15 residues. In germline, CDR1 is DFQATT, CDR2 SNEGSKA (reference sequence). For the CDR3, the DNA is TGCAGTGCTACCGCTCCCGCAAGTAACACAGATACGCAGTATTTT. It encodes CSATAPASNTDTQYF.

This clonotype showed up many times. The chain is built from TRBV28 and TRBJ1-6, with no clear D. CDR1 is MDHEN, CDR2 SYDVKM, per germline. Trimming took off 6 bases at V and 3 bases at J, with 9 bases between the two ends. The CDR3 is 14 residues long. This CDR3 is CASRKRGYNSPLHF. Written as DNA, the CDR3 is TGTGCCAGCAGAAAACGAGGCTATAATTCACCCCTCCACTTT.

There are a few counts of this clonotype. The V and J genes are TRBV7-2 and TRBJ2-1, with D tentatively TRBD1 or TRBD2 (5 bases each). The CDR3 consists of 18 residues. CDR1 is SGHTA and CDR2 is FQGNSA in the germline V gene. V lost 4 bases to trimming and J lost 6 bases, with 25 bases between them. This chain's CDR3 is CASSSPLLLWGWTNEQFF. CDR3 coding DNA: TGTGCCAGCAGCTCACCGCTACTCTTATGGGGGTGGACCAATGAGCAGTTCTTC. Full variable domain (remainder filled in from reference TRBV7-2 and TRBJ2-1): GAGVSQSPSNKVTEKGKDVELRCDPISGHTALYWYRQSLGQGLEFLIYFQGNSAPDKSGLPSDRFSAERTGGSVSTLTIQRTQQEDSAVYLCASSSPLLLWGWTNEQFFGPGTRLTVL.

CDR3 loop: CASSGLSTQYF. CDR3 coding DNA: TGTGCCAGCAGTGGATTGAGTACGCAGTATTTT. This chain links TRBV12-3 or TRBV12-4 with TRBJ2-3; D gene unclear. V lost 5 bases and J 8 bases, leaving 8 bases between the germline ends. The CDR3 is 11 residues long.

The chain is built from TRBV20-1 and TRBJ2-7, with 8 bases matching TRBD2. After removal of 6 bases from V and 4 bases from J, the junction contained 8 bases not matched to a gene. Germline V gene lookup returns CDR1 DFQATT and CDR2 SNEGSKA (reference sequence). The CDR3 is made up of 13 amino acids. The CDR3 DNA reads TGCAGTGCGGGGCCAGCGGGAGATTACGAGCAGTACTTC. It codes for CSAGPAGDYEQYF.

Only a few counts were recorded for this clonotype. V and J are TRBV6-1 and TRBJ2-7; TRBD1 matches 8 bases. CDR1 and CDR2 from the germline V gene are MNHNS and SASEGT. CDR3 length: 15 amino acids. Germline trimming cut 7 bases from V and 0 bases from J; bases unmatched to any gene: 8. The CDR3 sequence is CASTYQTGASYEQYF. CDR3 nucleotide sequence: TGTGCCAGCACCTATCAGACAGGGGCCTCCTACGAGCAGTACTTC.

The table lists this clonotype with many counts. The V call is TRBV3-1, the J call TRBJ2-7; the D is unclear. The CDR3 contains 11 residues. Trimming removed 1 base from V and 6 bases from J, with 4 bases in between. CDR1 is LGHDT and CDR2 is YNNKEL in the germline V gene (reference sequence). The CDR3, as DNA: TGTGCCAGCAGCCAAGTGACCGAGCAGTACTTC. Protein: CASSQVTEQYF.